This T cell receptor beta chain is from a study of T cells in Graves' hyperthyroidism and ophthalmopathy. Study-wide results and caveats: From stable hyperthyroidism, ophthalmopathy was separated by a 13 V-J model. In blood, most of the thyroid clonotypes expanded above 0.001 were also present.

TCR beta CDR3 regions were amplified from RNA. HTBI primers were employed in a first-round RT-PCR of the TCR CDR3. Using its own MiXCR run on the multiplex PCR reads, TCRdb lists one record per CDR3 protein. The sample has some 440,000 distinct CDR3 sequences, less than 20% seen once; the top ten hold over 12%. Germline V CDR1 and CDR2: DFQATT, SNEGSKA (reference sequence). V lost 5 bases and J lost 6, with 14 bases in between. The CDR3 loop spans 13 amino acids. Over 18 months, lack of ophthalmopathy progression marked Graves' hyperthyroidism as stable. This clonotype was counted once. What it binds is unknown.

The receptor was derived from a young woman with Graves' hyperthyroidism. The gene calls are TRBV20-1 and TRBJ1-5; D is possibly TRBD1 (6 bases). The sequenced sample consisted of blood. The CDR3 is CSAEGGAGQPQHF. CDR3 DNA sequence: TGCAGTGCTGAGGGGGGTGCCGGTCAGCCCCAGCATTTT.